These 8 T cell receptor beta chains were sequenced from one sample in a study of cytomegalovirus exposure and HLA in healthy donors. The repertoire was sequenced with immunoSEQ multiplex PCR; TCRdb's copy has only in-frame clones and lacks some. This sample yields about 120,000 clones, of which 88% are seen a single time; about 6% belongs to the top ten. The sequenced material came from PBMCs. Receptors originate from a woman between 18 and 30 years old in good health and CMV-seropositive.

This chain joins TRBV4-1 and TRBJ2-2; D is ambiguous. This CDR3 has 14 amino acids. V was trimmed by 4 bases and J by 6 bases, leaving 12 bases between them. The germline gives CDR1 MGHRA, CDR2 YSYEKL. The CDR3 region is CASSLYPIAGELFF. The CDR3 DNA reads as TGCGCCAGCAGCCTCTACCCAATAGCCGGGGAGCTGTTTTTT.

The chain employs TRBV7-6 and TRBJ2-1, with D perhaps matching TRBD1 (5 bases). The CDR3 is 14 residues long. The V gene lost 2 bases and the J gene lost 7 bases, with 12 bases spanning the gap. Germline assignment: CDR1 SGHVS and CDR2 FNYEAQ. The CDR3 DNA reads as TGTGCCAGCAGCTTATGGGGCCGGATGAATGAGCAGTTCTTC. Translation gives CASSLWGRMNEQFF.

This clone was seen only once. The rearrangement uses TRBV9 and TRBJ2-7; D is possibly TRBD2 (6 bases). With 4 bases removed from V and 2 bases from J, the gap between germline ends came to 10 bases. Germline CDR1 is SGDLS and CDR2 is YYNGEE. This CDR3 has 13 amino acids. CDR3 residues: CASSSGVAYEQYF. The DNA for the CDR3 is TGTGCCAGCAGCTCGGGAGTAGCCTACGAGCAGTACTTC.

This sequence joins TRBV12-5 and TRBJ2-7; 9 bases are shared with TRBD2. CDR3 length equals 14 residues. V lost 5 bases and J lost 4; bases outside the gene matches: 6. The germline V gene encodes CDR1 LGHNT and CDR2 FRNRAP. The CDR3 DNA reads TGTGCTAGTGGTCCAAGCGGGAGGAAATACGAGCAGTACTTC. Protein: CASGPSGRKYEQYF.

The V gene is TRBV7-8, the J gene TRBJ1-2; tentatively, D is TRBD1 (6 bases). The germline V gene has CDR1 SGHVS and CDR2 FQNEAQ. Deletions cut 1 base from V and 8 bases from J, with 11 bases between. The length of the CDR3 is 13 residues. The CDR3 here is CASSLGQASGYTF. Here the CDR3 DNA reads TGTGCCAGCAGCTTAGGACAGGCTAGCGGCTACACCTTC.

The chain recombines TRBV7-3 with TRBJ1-1; unclear D gene. The CDR3 contains 16 residues. Deletions cut 4 bases from V and 5 bases from J, with 20 bases between. Germline V lookup: CDR1 SGHTA, CDR2 FQGTGA. In DNA, the CDR3 is TGTGCCAGCAGCTCCTGGGAGAGGGAACCCGGGACTGAAGCTTTCTTT. This sequence encodes CASSSWEREPGTEAFF.

The chain joins TRBV19 to TRBJ2-1; possible D gene TRBD1, 7 bases. CDR1 is LNHDA and CDR2 is SQIVND in the germline V gene (reference sequence). The V end lost 9 bases, the J end lost 2 bases, and 14 bases lay between the germline ends. There are 14 residues in the CDR3. The CDR3 nucleotides are TGTGCCAGCGAAGGCGGGACAGCCTACAATGAGCAGTTCTTC. Protein: CASEGGTAYNEQFF.

The chain is built from TRBV9 and TRBJ2-1, with TRBD1 matching 7 bases. V lost 1 base, J lost 0 bases, and 4 bases stayed unmatched. The CDR3 covers 16 residues. Germline values: CDR1 SGDLS, CDR2 YYNGEE. The CDR3 coding sequence is TGTGCCAGCAGCGTAAGGGGGCAGTTCTCCTACAATGAGCAGTTCTTC. As protein: CASSVRGQFSYNEQFF.